One sample yielded the 11 T cell receptor beta chains listed below, sequenced in a study of T cells after yellow fever vaccination. TCRdb reanalysed the 5' RACE reads using MiXCR and keeps one entry per CDR3 protein. The data hold about 230,000 distinct CDR3 sequences, with approximately 6.8% observed a single time. Sequenced material: CD4+ T cells sorted from PBMCs, taken on the day of the yellow fever booster vaccination. The receptors stem from a man between 25 and 39 years old who received the YFV17D yellow fever vaccine.

This clonotype was counted at least ten times. V gene TRBV11-2 combines with J gene TRBJ1-2, with D possibly being TRBD1 (6 bases). This CDR3 has 13 amino acids. Trimming pared 4 bases from V and 3 bases from J, leaving 9 bases between. The germline CDR1 and CDR2 sequences are SGHAT and FQNNGV. CDR3 amino acids: CASSSTGYYGYTF. The CDR3 DNA sequence: TGTGCCAGCAGCTCGACAGGATACTATGGCTACACCTTC. The entire variable domain, with the rest obtained from reference TRBV11-2 and TRBJ1-2, is as follows: EAGVAQSPRYKIIEKRQSVAFWCNPISGHATLYWYQQILGQGPKLLIQFQNNGVVDDSQLPKDRFSAERLKGVDSTLKIQPAKLEDSAVYLCASSSTGYYGYTFGSGTRLTVV.

This clonotype was counted many times. The chain is built from TRBV5-1 and TRBJ2-7; the D gene is possibly TRBD2 (5 bases). CDR1 is SGHRS and CDR2 is YFSETQ in the germline V gene. This CDR3 comprises 13 residues. V shed 7 bases and J shed 1 base, with 12 bases lying between them. CDR3 sequence (DNA): TGCGCCAGCTCCTACGGGGATTCCTACGAGCAGTACTTC. Its protein product is CASSYGDSYEQYF.

The rearrangement links TRBV5-1 to TRBJ2-5, with 8 positions matching TRBD1. The length of the CDR3 is 14 residues. V lost 4 bases and J lost 0; bases outside the gene matches: 2. CDR1 is SGHRS, CDR2 YFSETQ, per germline. The CDR3 DNA reads TGCGCCAGCAGCCGGGGACAGGACCAAGAGACCCAGTACTTC. It yields the protein CASSRGQDQETQYF.

Concerning this clonotype itself: The junction shows a germline mismatch at one end, possibly a read error. This chain joins TRBV6-5 and TRBJ1-4; D remains ambiguous. The CDR3 is 11 residues long. From germline, CDR1 is MNHEY and CDR2 SVGAGI. The CDR3, as DNA: TGTGCCAGCAGTTTGCCGAAGTCGGGCAGTTTT. It codes for CASSLPKSGSF.

The genes are TRBV18 and TRBJ2-5; either TRBD1 or TRBD2 may fit D (5 bases each). This CDR3 is built from 14 residues. In germline, CDR1 is KGHSH, CDR2 LQKENI. With 0 bases removed from V and 2 bases from J, the gap between germline ends came to 7 bases. The CDR3: CASSPPGAQETQYF. The CDR3 DNA reads as TGTGCCAGCTCACCACCCGGGGCTCAAGAGACCCAGTACTTC. The whole variable domain, filled in from reference TRBV18 and TRBJ2-5, reads NAGVMQNPRHLVRRRGQEARLRCSPMKGHSHVYWYRQLPEEGLKFMVYLQKENIIDESGMPKERFSAEFPKEGPSILRIQQVVRGDSAAYFCASSPPGAQETQYFGPGTRLLVL.

This clonotype was counted between two and nine times. V is TRBV20-1 and J is TRBJ2-1; the D gene is possibly TRBD1 (6 bases). CDR1 is DFQATT and CDR2 is SNEGSKA in the germline V gene (reference sequence). The V and J ends lost 5 bases and 0 bases respectively, with 11 bases between them. This CDR3 region has 14 residues. This chain's CDR3 is CSAHRDNSYNEQFF. CDR3 DNA sequence: TGCAGTGCTCACCGGGACAACTCCTACAATGAGCAGTTCTTC.

This clonotype was found many times. One end of the junction is discordant with germline, which a read error may explain. The chain recombines TRBV11-2 with TRBJ2-7; 12 positions agree with TRBD2. The CDR3 consists of 18 residues. The germline V gene encodes CDR1 SGHAT and CDR2 FQNNGV. In DNA form, the CDR3 reads TGTGCCAGCAGTTTAGGGTCTAGCGGGAGGGGTCGTTCCTACGAGCAGTACTTC. It yields the protein CASSLGSSGRGRSYEQYF.

This clonotype was observed a few times. The chain carries TRBV12-3 or TRBV12-4 and TRBJ1-1, with 9 nucleotides matching TRBD1. Trimming cost V 3 bases and J 4 bases; bases outside gene matches: 3. The CDR3 has 14 residues. The CDR3 is CASSLDRGFTEAFF. CDR3 in DNA: TGTGCCAGCAGTTTGGACAGGGGATTCACTGAAGCTTTCTTT.

The table lists this clonotype with many counts. The chain is built from TRBV7-3 and TRBJ2-3; no firm D call. The CDR3 contains 14 residues. V dropped 1 base and J dropped 2 bases, with 7 bases sitting between them. CDR1 and CDR2 (germline): SGHTA, FQGTGA. CDR3 sequence: CASSLSTNTDTQYF. CDR3 in DNA: TGTGCCAGCAGCTTAAGTACTAACACAGATACGCAGTATTTT.

The chain uses TRBV5-6 and TRBJ2-1; D ambiguous. This CDR3 contains 12 residues. Germline V gene lookup returns CDR1 SGHDT and CDR2 YYEEEE. The germline V and J ends were trimmed by 1 base and 8 bases, with 7 bases remaining between them. CDR3 sequence: CASSLTNYEQFF. The CDR3 coding sequence is TGTGCCAGCAGCTTGACGAACTATGAGCAGTTCTTC.

The chain employs TRBV5-1 and TRBJ1-5; no clear D gene. V lost 1 base to trimming and J lost 5 bases, with 7 bases between them. The germline V gene has CDR1 SGHRS and CDR2 YFSETQ. CDR3 length equals 13 residues. The CDR3 nucleotides are TGCGCCAGCAGCTTGACAATGGATCAGCCCCAGCATTTT. Translation gives CASSLTMDQPQHF.